Detailed here is one T cell receptor beta chain. The antigen is undetermined. This sample was taken from a study of response to subunit inactivated influenza vaccine. MiXCR was run by TCRdb on the RT-PCR reads, yielding one entry per CDR3 protein. The table has roughly 650,000 distinct CDR3 sequences, 14% seen once. Study-level findings and limits: Authors suggested each seasonal influenza vaccination recruits few new T cells.

The sample in question was PBMCs from blood, obtained roughly 15 days before vaccination. The receptor was derived from a man aged 50 to 59 who received an inactivated influenza vaccine.

The DNA of the CDR3 is TGCGCCAGCAGCCAAGAGATTTCGCGGGGCTCAAGGACAGATACGCAGTATTTT. Its protein product is CASSQEISRGSRTDTQYF. The chain carries TRBV4-3 and TRBJ2-3, with a weak D call TRBD2 (6 bases). Germline V CDR1 and CDR2: LGHNA, YSLEER. This CDR3 is built from 18 residues. Trimming stripped 0 bases from V and 3 bases from J, with 19 bases between.